The 9 T cell receptor beta chains presented below share a single source sample, sequenced in a study of cytomegalovirus exposure and HLA in healthy donors. PCR amplification relied on 60 Vbeta primers (plus 13 Jbeta primers). The data were produced by immunoSEQ multiplex PCR, yet TCRdb's version contains in-frame clones alone and is incomplete. Here the sample spans about 160,000 clones, roughly 82% being singletons. The sample comprised PBMCs. All receptors derive from a woman in her 50s in good health and CMV-seropositive.

This chain joins TRBV2 and TRBJ2-5; D possibly corresponds to TRBD2 (5 bases). Germline values: CDR1 SNHLY, CDR2 FYNNEI. The V gene lost 8 bases and the J gene lost 5 bases, with 9 bases spanning the gap. This CDR3 is 11 amino acids long. The CDR3 nucleotides read TGTGCCAGCCGACTAAGGGAGACCCAGTACTTC. Amino acid sequence: CASRLRETQYF. Full variable domain (missing parts from reference TRBV2 and TRBJ2-5): EPEVTQTPSHQVTQMGQEVILRCVPISNHLYFYWYRQILGQKVEFLVSFYNNEISEKSEIFDDQFSVERPDGSNFTLKIRSTKLEDSAMYFCASRLRETQYFGPGTRLLVL.

The V call is TRBV27, the J call TRBJ2-2; 9 nucleotides line up with TRBD2. V shed 5 bases and J 8 bases; nucleotides not matched to a gene: 12. The germline gives CDR1 MNHEY, CDR2 SMNVEV (reference sequence). The CDR3 contains 16 residues. Here the CDR3 reads CASSPIPGLATGELFF. The CDR3 bases are TGTGCCAGCAGTCCCATTCCGGGACTAGCTACTGGGGAGCTGTTTTTT.

This clone was found once. V and J are TRBV2 and TRBJ2-5, with 10 bases fitting TRBD1. The CDR3 has 16 residues. The germline gives CDR1 SNHLY, CDR2 FYNNEI. Trimming took 6 bases from V and 1 from J; bases not matched to a gene: 8. Written as DNA, the CDR3 is TGTGCCAGCAGCTACGGGACAGGGGCCCCCCAAGAGACCCAGTACTTC. Its translation: CASSYGTGAPQETQYF.

The chain is built from TRBV9 and TRBJ1-4, with a possible D match to TRBD1 (6 bases). Germline CDR1 is SGDLS and CDR2 is YYNGEE. V lost 0 bases to trimming and J lost 6 bases, with 15 bases between them. The CDR3 is 16 amino acids. CDR3 DNA sequence: TGTGCCAGCAGCGTAGAAGGGGACATGCTGGATGAAAAACTGTTTTTT. Translated, it gives CASSVEGDMLDEKLFF.

The chain carries TRBV7-9 and TRBJ2-2, with D possibly matching TRBD1 (6 bases). With 7 bases removed from V and 3 bases from J, the gap between germline ends came to 15 bases. CDR3 length equals 15 residues. Germline V CDR1 and CDR2: SEHNR, FQNEAQ (reference sequence). The CDR3 nucleotides read TGTGCCAGCACTACAGGGATCACGGACACCGGGGAGCTGTTTTTT. Its protein is CASTTGITDTGELFF.

The V gene is TRBV9, the J gene TRBJ1-2; D ambiguous. Germline CDR1 SGDLS, CDR2 YYNGEE. The CDR3 runs to 12 residues. The V end lost 0 bases, the J end lost 4 bases, and 4 bases lay between the germline ends. The DNA of the CDR3 is TGTGCCAGCAGCGTAGACACCTATGGCTACACCTTC. Translating gives CASSVDTYGYTF.

The chain combines TRBV5-1 with TRBJ2-5; 8 nucleotides agree with TRBD1. The junction had 5 bases not matched to a gene; V was cut back by 4 bases and J by 3 bases. The germline V gene has CDR1 SGHRS and CDR2 YFSETQ. The CDR3 contains 14 residues. The CDR3 protein is CASSVGQVEETQYF. For the CDR3, the DNA is TGCGCCAGCAGCGTGGGACAGGTGGAAGAGACCCAGTACTTC. Based on the CDR3 plus reference TRBV5-1 and TRBJ2-5, the full variable domain is KAGVTQTPRYLIKTRGQQVTLSCSPISGHRSVSWYQQTPGQGLQFLFEYFSETQRNKGNFPGRFSGRQFSNSRSEMNVSTLELGDSALYLCASSVGQVEETQYFGPGTRLLVL.

This chain connects TRBV2 to TRBJ2-7, with 8 positions matching TRBD2. CDR1 and CDR2 (germline): SNHLY, FYNNEI. V lost 6 bases and J lost 4; bases outside the gene matches: 11. This CDR3 comprises 15 residues. The chain's CDR3 is CASRRGALTSYEQYF. DNA for the CDR3: TGTGCCAGCAGGCGGGGGGCCCTCACCTCATACGAGCAGTACTTC.

This clone was found a few times. This chain uses TRBV4-1 with TRBJ2-2; D is undetermined. Trimming took off 8 bases at V and 8 bases at J, with 9 bases between the two ends. This CDR3 has 11 amino acids. The germline gives CDR1 MGHRA, CDR2 YSYEKL. CDR3 sequence (DNA): TGCGCCAGCGGTCCAGTGGGGGAGCTGTTTTTT. Its translation is CASGPVGELFF.